A single sample is the source of the 26 T cell receptor beta chains below, sequenced in a study of cytomegalovirus exposure and HLA in healthy donors. The assay was immunoSEQ multiplex PCR, and TCRdb's table has in-frame clones only and misses some. The top ten hold 0.83% of the sample, which has about 360,000 clones, around 86% seen once. The sample was PBMCs. The receptors shown here come from a woman aged 18-29 years in good health and CMV-seronegative.

The chain joins TRBV4-2 to TRBJ1-2; D might be TRBD1 (6 bases). The CDR3 is 14 amino acids. Trimming cost V 7 bases and J 4 bases, with 16 bases left between them. Germline CDR1 LGHNA, CDR2 YNFKEQ. The CDR3 is CASTVQGKIYGYTF. In DNA form, the CDR3 reads TGTGCCAGCACAGTACAGGGCAAGATCTATGGCTACACCTTC.

The chain combines TRBV30 with TRBJ1-1, with D possibly being TRBD1 (5 bases). The CDR3 loop spans 13 amino acids. V shed 0 bases and J shed 5 bases, with 10 bases lying between them. In germline, CDR1 is GTSNPN, CDR2 SVGIG (reference sequence). CDR3 bases: TGTGCCTGGAGTGTAACGGACAATACTGAAGCTTTCTTT. This encodes CAWSVTDNTEAFF.

This chain links TRBV7-9 with TRBJ1-2, with D unresolved. Trimming took off 1 base at V and 8 bases at J, with 11 bases between the two ends. Germline loops: CDR1 SEHNR, CDR2 FQNEAQ (reference sequence). The CDR3 has 13 residues. The CDR3 DNA reads TGTGCCAGCAGCTTAGGCGAATTGATAGGCTACACCTTC. Translating it yields CASSLGELIGYTF.

The chain has TRBV12-1 and TRBJ1-2; the table's D call, TRBD1, has no DNA check behind it. TRBV12-1 is designated a pseudogene. CDR3 length equals 15 residues. In DNA, the CDR3 is TGTGCCAGCAGCACCTCGGGACAGTTAATCTATGGCTACACCTTC. Its protein is CASSTSGQLIYGYTF.

V and J are TRBV30 and TRBJ1-2; TRBD1 is a possible D gene (5 bases). CDR1 is GTSNPN, CDR2 SVGIG, per germline (reference sequence). The CDR3 is 14 residues long. V was shortened by 2 bases and J by 2 bases, with 12 bases between the two germline ends. The CDR3 here is CAWSQGPVNYGYTF. The CDR3 DNA follows: TGTGCCTGGAGTCAGGGCCCGGTGAACTATGGCTACACCTTC.

This chain joins TRBV28 and TRBJ2-2; D is possibly TRBD2 (6 bases). This CDR3 has 14 residues. Trimming took off 8 bases at V and 3 bases at J, with 13 bases between the two ends. CDR1 is MDHEN and CDR2 is SYDVKM in the germline V gene. CDR3 in amino acids: CASRVSGYTGELFF. The CDR3 DNA reads TGTGCCAGCCGCGTTAGCGGATACACCGGGGAGCTGTTTTTT.

The CDR3 DNA sequence: TGTGCCAGCGACAGGGGGAGGCGAGAGACCCAGTACTTC. It is translated as CASDRGRRETQYF. The chain is built from TRBV28 and TRBJ2-5; 9 bases line up with TRBD1. V was pared by 8 bases and J by 4 bases, with 5 bases of the junction left unmatched. This CDR3 contains 13 residues. In germline, CDR1 is MDHEN, CDR2 SYDVKM.

This clone was counted only a few times. The chain carries TRBV27 and TRBJ1-2; 7 bases are shared with TRBD1. The CDR3 length is 14 residues. Germline assignment: CDR1 MNHEY and CDR2 SMNVEV (reference sequence). V shed 8 bases and J 1 base; nucleotides not matched to a gene: 7. The CDR3 here is CASSRGQVNYGYTF. DNA of the CDR3: TGTGCCAGCTCACGTGGACAGGTTAACTATGGCTACACCTTC.

About this clone: Other DNA sequences within the sample encode an identical CDR3. The chain has TRBV7-9 and TRBJ1-5; the D gene is possibly TRBD1 (5 bases). CDR3 length: 12 residues. Germline V gene sequence: CDR1 SEHNR, CDR2 FQNEAQ (reference sequence). The V end lost 3 bases, the J end lost 6 bases, and 6 bases lay between the germline ends. DNA for the CDR3: TGTGCCAGCAGCTTGGGGGGTCAGCCCCAGCATTTT. Translated: CASSLGGQPQHF.

This clone has only a few counts. The V call is TRBV2, the J call TRBJ1-6; D not certain. This CDR3 comprises 13 residues. Trimming took 5 bases from V and 6 from J, leaving 8 bases between them. Germline values: CDR1 SNHLY, CDR2 FYNNEI. DNA for the CDR3: TGTGCCAGCAGTATAGATGCTAATTCACCCCTCCACTTT. Protein product: CASSIDANSPLHF.

This clone was seen just once. V and J are TRBV6-1 and TRBJ2-7; 13 bases are shared with TRBD2. Looked up from germline, CDR1 is MNHNS and CDR2 is SASEGT. J was trimmed by 2 bases and V by 2 bases; bases with no gene match: 6. The length of the CDR3 is 17 residues. For the CDR3, the DNA is TGTGCCAGCAGTGAAAGAACTAGCGGGGGGGCCGCCTACGAGCAGTACTTC. As protein: CASSERTSGGAAYEQYF.

The genes are TRBV5-1 and TRBJ2-1; no firm D call. Germline V gene data show CDR1 as SGHRS and CDR2 as YFSETQ. V shed 7 bases and J shed 7 bases, with 12 bases lying between them. This CDR3 region has 12 residues. The DNA of the CDR3 is TGCGCCAGCGGCCCACAGAGAAATGAGCAGTTCTTC. It is translated as CASGPQRNEQFF.

V gene TRBV5-1 combines with J gene TRBJ2-2, with TRBD1 matching 7 bases. Germline V lookup: CDR1 SGHRS, CDR2 YFSETQ. V lost 4 bases, J lost 2 bases, and 8 bases stayed unmatched. CDR3 size: 16 residues. This chain's CDR3 is CASSPDREVNTGELFF. CDR3 bases: TGCGCCAGCAGCCCCGACAGGGAAGTTAACACCGGGGAGCTGTTTTTT.

V usage is TRBV9 and J usage is TRBJ2-7, with unresolved D. The CDR3 has 15 residues. Trimming removed 0 bases at V and 2 bases at J, with 12 bases between. Germline CDR1 and CDR2: SGDLS and YYNGEE. The CDR3: CASSVAIGRTYEQYF. The CDR3 DNA reads as TGTGCCAGCAGCGTAGCTATAGGCAGGACCTACGAGCAGTACTTC.

The rearrangement links TRBV30 to TRBJ2-7; 11 bases are shared with TRBD1. This CDR3 comprises 15 residues. The trim removed 3 bases at V and 0 bases at J, leaving 4 bases unmatched. Germline-derived CDR1 and CDR2 are GTSNPN and SVGIG (reference sequence). This chain's CDR3 is CAWSVGTGGSYEQYF. CDR3 bases: TGTGCCTGGAGCGTGGGGACAGGGGGCTCCTACGAGCAGTACTTC.

This clone appeared a single time. The V gene is TRBV11-2, the J gene TRBJ2-7; 8 nucleotides line up with TRBD2. Germline CDR1 reads SGHAT; CDR2 reads FQNNGV. With 1 base clipped from V and 5 bases from J, the junction kept 13 bases outside the gene matches. The CDR3 is 17 amino acids. DNA of the CDR3: TGTGCCAGCAGCTTAGCGACCGGCGGGGGGCACCCTAACGAGCAGTACTTC. It translates to CASSLATGGGHPNEQYF. Using reference TRBV11-2 and TRBJ2-7 for the parts outside the CDR3, the full variable domain is EAGVAQSPRYKIIEKRQSVAFWCNPISGHATLYWYQQILGQGPKLLIQFQNNGVVDDSQLPKDRFSAERLKGVDSTLKIQPAKLEDSAVYLCASSLATGGGHPNEQYFGPGTRLTVT.

This chain uses TRBV2 with TRBJ2-2, with 8 bases lining up with TRBD1. V lost 6 bases to trimming and J lost 5 bases; unmatched junction nucleotides: 8. The germline V gene has CDR1 SNHLY and CDR2 FYNNEI. The CDR3 length is 15 residues. CDR3 in DNA: TGTGCCAGCAGGTCGGACAGGGTTGATACCGGGGAGCTGTTTTTT. Translated, it gives CASRSDRVDTGELFF.

The rearrangement uses TRBV4-1 and TRBJ2-7, with TRBD1 as a possible D gene (5 bases). The CDR3 sequence is 14 residues long. Trimming cost V 4 bases and J 5 bases, with 15 bases left between them. Germline loops: CDR1 MGHRA, CDR2 YSYEKL. The CDR3 bases are TGCGCCAGCAGCCTCCATACAGGAGTAGACGAGCAGTACTTC. As protein: CASSLHTGVDEQYF.

In DNA form, the CDR3 reads TGTGCCAGCATGGGGTCGGAGAGGGGGCAAGGTGGCTACACCTTC. It translates to CASMGSERGQGGYTF. The chain joins TRBV2 to TRBJ1-2, with TRBD1 identical over 7 bases. CDR1 and CDR2 from the germline V gene are SNHLY and FYNNEI. J was trimmed by 7 bases and V by 7 bases; bases with no gene match: 15. The CDR3 is made up of 15 amino acids. The full variable domain, in which reference TRBV2 and TRBJ1-2 provide the parts outside the CDR3, is EPEVTQTPSHQVTQMGQEVILRCVPISNHLYFYWYRQILGQKVEFLVSFYNNEISEKSEIFDDQFSVERPDGSNFTLKIRSTKLEDSAMYFCASMGSERGQGGYTFGSGTRLTVV.

The V and J genes are TRBV19 and TRBJ2-7; unclear D gene. Germline CDR1 LNHDA, CDR2 SQIVND (reference sequence). Trimming left V 1 base short and J 4 bases short, with 8 bases between. The CDR3 has 13 residues. CDR3 sequence: CASSIGSRYEQYF. CDR3 nucleotides: TGTGCCAGTAGTATAGGGAGTAGATACGAGCAGTACTTC.

On this clone: The sample holds other DNA sequences that translate to the same CDR3. This chain links TRBV30 with TRBJ1-5, with D perhaps TRBD1 (6 bases). This CDR3 spans 13 amino acids. Trimming pared 0 bases from V and 6 bases from J, leaving 9 bases between. Germline V gene data show CDR1 as GTSNPN and CDR2 as SVGIG (reference sequence). The CDR3 is CAWSVQGGQPQHF. CDR3 coding DNA: TGTGCCTGGAGTGTACAGGGTGGTCAGCCCCAGCATTTT.

With regard to this clone: At one end the junction does not follow the germline gene, possibly because of a read error. Other DNA sequences from this sample encode an identical CDR3 as well. The V and J genes are TRBV27 and TRBJ2-7; TRBD1 matches 8 bases. This CDR3 comprises 16 residues. Germline V CDR1 and CDR2: MNHEY, SMNVEV (reference sequence). The DNA of the CDR3 is TGTGCTAGCAGTTCTGCACCGGGACAGGAGAAGGACGAGCAGTACTTC. Residues: CASSSAPGQEKDEQYF.

The CDR3 reads CASSPGEAGANVLTF. The CDR3 DNA follows: TGCGCCAGCAGTCCAGGGGAAGCTGGGGCCAACGTCCTGACTTTC. The chain uses TRBV10-1 and TRBJ2-6, with D tentatively TRBD1 (6 bases). Germline V gene sequence: CDR1 WNHNN, CDR2 SYGVQD (reference sequence). The length of the CDR3 is 15 residues. The V end lost 5 bases, the J end lost 2 bases, and 10 bases lay between the germline ends.

The CDR3 DNA follows: TGCGCCAGCAGCTGGGACACTCCCGGGGAGCAGTACTTC. It yields the protein CASSWDTPGEQYF. This chain links TRBV5-1 with TRBJ2-7, with a weak D call TRBD1 (6 bases). The CDR3 sequence is 13 residues long. Germline-derived CDR1 and CDR2 are SGHRS and YFSETQ. Deletions cut 3 bases from V and 7 bases from J, with 14 bases between.

The chain couples TRBV6-5 to TRBJ2-3, with D possibly being TRBD2 (6 bases). Trimming removed 0 bases at V and 6 bases at J, with 13 bases between. Germline CDR1 reads MNHEY; CDR2 reads SVGAGI. The CDR3 has 15 residues. The CDR3 sequence is CASSYSKRVWDTQYF. The CDR3 DNA is TGTGCCAGCAGTTACTCTAAGCGGGTCTGGGATACGCAGTATTTT.

V is TRBV10-3 and J is TRBJ2-4, with D unresolved. The length of the CDR3 is 17 residues. V gave up 0 bases and J gave up 8 bases, with 20 bases separating them. The V gene's germline CDR1 is ENHRY and CDR2 SYGVKD. The DNA of the CDR3 is TGTGCCATCAGTGAGTCGAATATAATGGGCCATTTTGACATTCAGTACTTC. Residues: CAISESNIMGHFDIQYF.